This is a list of T cell receptor beta chains from one sample in a study of blood T cells in healthy people across ages. From the 5' RACE reads, TCRdb called clonotypes with MiXCR, one entry per CDR3 protein. Here the sample spans roughly 730,000 distinct CDR3 sequences, about 56% being singletons. The source material was blood. These receptors came from a man aged 35 to 55 in good health. Both conserved end residues are part of each CDR3. The D gene is left open where the match is weak. Rows give clone size only sometimes, using once, few, many, or a class for an expanded clone.

V: TRBV27
J: TRBJ1-2
size: NA
D: TRBD1
CDR3: CASRPTGGVYGYTF
DNA: TGTGCCAGCAGACCCACAGGGGGCGTCTATGGCTACACCTTC

V: TRBV20-1
J: TRBJ2-1
size: NA
D: TRBD2
CDR3: CSAPTLTSGRGNEQFF
DNA: TGCAGTGCCCCAACCTTGACTAGCGGGAGGGGTAATGAGCAGTTCTTC

V: TRBV20-1
J: TRBJ2-3
size: NA
D: NA
CDR3: CSARVGDWAQYF
DNA: TGCAGTGCTAGAGTGGGGGATTGGGCGCAGTATTTT

V: TRBV12-3/TRBV12-4
J: TRBJ2-1
size: few
D: NA
CDR3: CASSLVGGPRDEQFF
DNA: TGTGCCAGCAGTTTAGTAGGGGGGCCACGGGATGAGCAGTTCTTC

V: TRBV3-1
J: TRBJ2-1
size: NA
D: TRBD2
CDR3: CASSTHLAGPLASYNEQFF
DNA: TGTGCCAGCAGCACCCACTTAGCGGGGCCCCTTGCTTCCTACAATGAGCAGTTCTTC

V: TRBV30
J: TRBJ2-6
size: NA
D: NA
CDR3: CAWSVHGANVLTF
DNA: TGTGCCTGGAGTGTTCATGGGGCCAACGTCCTGACTTTC

V: TRBV6-5
J: TRBJ2-1
size: NA
D: NA
CDR3: CASRLYPQGGNEQFF
DNA: TGTGCCAGCAGACTCTATCCCCAGGGAGGCAATGAGCAGTTCTTC

V: TRBV6-6
J: TRBJ1-5
size: NA
D: NA
CDR3: CASSNMRQTNSNQPQHF
DNA: TGTGCCAGCAGTAATATGAGACAGACTAATAGCAATCAGCCCCAGCATTTT

V: TRBV4-2
J: TRBJ2-1
size: few
D: TRBD2
CDR3: CASSPQTLAGGRGEQFF
DNA: TGTGCCAGCAGCCCACAGACTCTAGCGGGAGGGCGTGGTGAGCAGTTCTTC

V: TRBV18
J: TRBJ1-5
size: NA
D: NA
CDR3: CASSPQSVPSTPQHF
DNA: TGTGCCAGCTCACCACAGAGCGTACCCTCGACGCCCCAGCATTTT

V: TRBV29-1
J: TRBJ2-5
size: many
D: TRBD1
CDR3: CSVNGGTEETQYF
DNA: TGCAGCGTTAACGGTGGGACAGAAGAGACCCAGTACTTC

V: TRBV29-1
J: TRBJ2-5
size: NA
D: NA
CDR3: CSVEDLGFQETQYF
DNA: TGCAGCGTTGAAGATCTGGGCTTTCAAGAGACCCAGTACTTC

V: TRBV7-2
J: TRBJ2-5
size: NA
D: TRBD1
CDR3: CASSLGGQGTAETQYF
DNA: TGTGCCAGCAGCTTGGGAGGACAGGGGACAGCAGAGACCCAGTACTTC

V: TRBV20-1
J: TRBJ2-3
size: NA
D: TRBD2
CDR3: CSTSAASGRRTDTQYF
DNA: TGCAGTACCAGTGCGGCTAGCGGGAGACGAACGGATACGCAGTATTTT

V: TRBV12-3/TRBV12-4
J: TRBJ1-1
size: NA
D: NA
CDR3: CASSQVLAEAFF
DNA: TGTGCCAGCAGCCAGGTTTTGGCTGAAGCTTTCTTT

V: TRBV20-1
J: TRBJ2-5
size: NA
D: NA
CDR3: CSVQREPETQYF
DNA: TGCAGTGTTCAGAGGGAGCCAGAGACCCAGTACTTC

V: TRBV6-5
J: TRBJ1-2
size: NA
D: NA
CDR3: CATNDRSQGYGYTF
DNA: TGTGCCACAAACGATCGTTCGCAGGGCTATGGCTACACCTTC

V: TRBV20-1
J: TRBJ1-1
size: NA
D: TRBD1
CDR3: CSASDRQGTFYAEAFF
DNA: TGCAGTGCTAGCGATAGACAGGGGACGTTCTACGCTGAAGCTTTCTTT

V: TRBV20-1
J: TRBJ1-5
size: few
D: NA
CDR3: CSVSAGTGNQPQHF
DNA: TGCAGTGTCTCGGCCGGGACTGGCAATCAGCCCCAGCATTTT

V: TRBV29-1
J: TRBJ2-1
size: few
D: TRBD2
CDR3: CSVEPVLAGTNEQFF
DNA: TGCAGCGTTGAGCCTGTACTAGCGGGAACGAATGAGCAGTTCTTC

V: TRBV28
J: TRBJ2-4
size: NA
D: NA
CDR3: CASSSTHRTDKNIQYF
DNA: TGTGCCAGCAGTTCGACTCACCGGACTGACAAAAACATTCAGTACTTC

V: TRBV6-5
J: TRBJ2-6
size: few
D: TRBD1
CDR3: CASSYSGTANSGANVLTF
DNA: TGTGCCAGCAGTTACTCTGGGACAGCAAACTCTGGGGCCAACGTCCTGACTTTC

V: TRBV4-1
J: TRBJ2-3
size: NA
D: TRBD1
CDR3: CASSRLGQGAGDTQYF
DNA: TGCGCCAGCAGCCGGCTGGGACAGGGGGCCGGGGATACGCAGTATTTT

V: TRBV6-5
J: TRBJ1-4
size: NA
D: TRBD1
CDR3: CASSRDSLLVKLFF
DNA: TGTGCCAGCAGTCGGGACAGCCTCTTGGTAAAACTGTTTTTT

V: TRBV7-3
J: TRBJ2-5
size: few
D: TRBD2
CDR3: CASSLWSGVEETQYF
DNA: TGTGCCAGCAGCTTATGGAGCGGGGTGGAGGAGACCCAGTACTTC

V: TRBV12-3/TRBV12-4
J: TRBJ2-1
size: few
D: TRBD1
CDR3: CASSLRGLWYNEQFF
DNA: TGTGCCAGCAGTTTAAGGGGGCTTTGGTACAATGAGCAGTTCTTC

V: TRBV5-6
J: TRBJ1-5
size: NA
D: NA
CDR3: CASSGGTFNQPQHF
DNA: TGTGCCAGCAGCGGCGGGACTTTTAATCAGCCCCAGCATTTT

V: TRBV5-6
J: TRBJ2-7
size: NA
D: TRBD2
CDR3: CASSLELAGNQGYEQYF
DNA: TGTGCCAGCAGCTTGGAACTAGCGGGGAACCAAGGTTACGAGCAGTACTTC

V: TRBV29-1
J: TRBJ2-1
size: NA
D: NA
CDR3: CSVEWGSYNEQFF
DNA: TGCAGCGTTGAGTGGGGCTCCTACAATGAGCAGTTCTTC

V: TRBV30
J: TRBJ1-1
size: once
D: NA
CDR3: CAWVGQTNTEAFF
DNA: TGTGCCTGGGTTGGACAGACGAACACTGAAGCTTTCTTT

V: TRBV28
J: TRBJ2-7
size: once
D: NA
CDR3: CASRTGRGEQYF
DNA: TGTGCCTCCCGGACGGGCAGAGGCGAGCAGTACTTC

V: TRBV7-2
J: TRBJ2-1
size: NA
D: NA
CDR3: CASSPTLYEQFF
DNA: TGTGCCAGCAGCCCGACCTTGTATGAGCAGTTCTTC

V: TRBV29-1
J: TRBJ1-5
size: NA
D: NA
CDR3: CSVWTANQPQHF
DNA: TGCAGCGTTTGGACGGCCAATCAGCCCCAGCATTTT

V: TRBV6-1
J: TRBJ2-5
size: many
D: NA
CDR3: CATSTLAGRRQETQYF
DNA: TGTGCCACCTCTACGCTTGCAGGACGGCGGCAAGAGACCCAGTACTTC

V: TRBV20-1
J: TRBJ2-1
size: NA
D: TRBD2
CDR3: CSAWTAGGPNNEQFF
DNA: TGCAGTGCTTGGACAGCGGGGGGGCCTAACAATGAGCAGTTCTTC

V: TRBV20-1
J: TRBJ1-1
size: NA
D: TRBD1
CDR3: CSARLGTGPNTEAFF
DNA: TGCAGTGCTAGATTGGGGACAGGCCCGAACACTGAAGCTTTCTTT

V: TRBV5-5
J: TRBJ2-7
size: many
D: TRBD2
CDR3: CASSLVILTSGGHEQYF
DNA: TGTGCCAGCAGCTTGGTTATCCTCACTAGCGGGGGTCACGAGCAGTACTTC

V: TRBV20-1
J: TRBJ1-6
size: NA
D: TRBD1
CDR3: CSAPDRVGSPLHF
DNA: TGCAGTGCACCCGACAGGGTTGGATCACCCCTCCACTTT

V: TRBV9
J: TRBJ2-7
size: few
D: NA
CDR3: CASSVGTVTYEQYF
DNA: TGTGCCAGCAGCGTAGGGACGGTGACCTACGAGCAGTACTTC

V: TRBV5-5
J: TRBJ1-2
size: NA
D: TRBD1
CDR3: CASSPRLSRGRDVGYTF
DNA: TGTGCCAGCAGCCCGAGGTTGTCCAGGGGGCGCGACGTCGGCTACACCTTC

V: TRBV9
J: TRBJ1-1
size: NA
D: NA
CDR3: CASSVSGLGATEAFF
DNA: TGTGCCAGCAGCGTATCTGGCCTGGGGGCCACTGAAGCTTTCTTT

V: TRBV5-1
J: TRBJ1-2
size: NA
D: NA
CDR3: CASSLAGHESFSYGYTF
DNA: TGCGCCAGCAGCTTGGCAGGGCACGAATCTTTTTCCTATGGCTACACCTTC

V: TRBV11-2
J: TRBJ2-1
size: once
D: NA
CDR3: CASSQGRELYNEQFF
DNA: TGTGCCAGCAGCCAGGGAAGGGAGCTATACAATGAGCAGTTCTTC

V: TRBV2
J: TRBJ2-1
size: NA
D: TRBD1
CDR3: CASSVQAGGYEQFF
DNA: TGTGCCAGCAGTGTTCAGGCAGGGGGCTACGAGCAGTTCTTC

V: TRBV29-1
J: TRBJ1-2
size: NA
D: TRBD1
CDR3: CSVDDREDYGYTF
DNA: TGCAGCGTTGACGACAGGGAGGACTATGGCTACACCTTC

V: TRBV10-3
J: TRBJ2-7
size: few
D: TRBD2
CDR3: CASQRERYEQYF
DNA: TGTGCCAGTCAGCGGGAGAGATACGAGCAGTACTTC

V: TRBV24-1
J: TRBJ2-1
size: NA
D: TRBD2
CDR3: CATSRPGGGDEQFF
DNA: TGTGCCACTAGTCGACCGGGGGGTGGCGATGAGCAGTTCTTC

V: TRBV7-2
J: TRBJ2-3
size: few
D: TRBD2
CDR3: CASSLVAGVIDTQYF
DNA: TGTGCCAGCAGCTTAGTAGCGGGAGTGATAGATACGCAGTATTTT

V: TRBV9
J: TRBJ2-1
size: NA
D: TRBD2
CDR3: CASSVNIAGPTYNEQFF
DNA: TGTGCCAGCAGCGTGAATATAGCGGGCCCCACCTACAATGAGCAGTTCTTC

V: TRBV25-1
J: TRBJ2-4
size: NA
D: TRBD1
CDR3: CASSGVDRGFSIQYF
DNA: TGTGCCAGCAGTGGGGTAGACAGGGGGTTCAGCATTCAGTACTTC

V: TRBV29-1
J: TRBJ1-1
size: NA
D: NA
CDR3: CSVGRERLGNTEAFF
DNA: TGCAGCGTTGGGAGGGAACGGCTGGGGAACACTGAAGCTTTCTTT

V: TRBV11-2
J: TRBJ2-5
size: few
D: NA
CDR3: CASSLDRDHFETQYF
DNA: TGTGCCAGCAGCTTAGATCGGGACCATTTTGAGACCCAGTACTTC

V: TRBV27
J: TRBJ2-2
size: NA
D: NA
CDR3: CASSLSTVQSTGELFF
DNA: TGTGCCAGCAGTTTATCCACGGTGCAAAGCACCGGGGAGCTGTTTTTT